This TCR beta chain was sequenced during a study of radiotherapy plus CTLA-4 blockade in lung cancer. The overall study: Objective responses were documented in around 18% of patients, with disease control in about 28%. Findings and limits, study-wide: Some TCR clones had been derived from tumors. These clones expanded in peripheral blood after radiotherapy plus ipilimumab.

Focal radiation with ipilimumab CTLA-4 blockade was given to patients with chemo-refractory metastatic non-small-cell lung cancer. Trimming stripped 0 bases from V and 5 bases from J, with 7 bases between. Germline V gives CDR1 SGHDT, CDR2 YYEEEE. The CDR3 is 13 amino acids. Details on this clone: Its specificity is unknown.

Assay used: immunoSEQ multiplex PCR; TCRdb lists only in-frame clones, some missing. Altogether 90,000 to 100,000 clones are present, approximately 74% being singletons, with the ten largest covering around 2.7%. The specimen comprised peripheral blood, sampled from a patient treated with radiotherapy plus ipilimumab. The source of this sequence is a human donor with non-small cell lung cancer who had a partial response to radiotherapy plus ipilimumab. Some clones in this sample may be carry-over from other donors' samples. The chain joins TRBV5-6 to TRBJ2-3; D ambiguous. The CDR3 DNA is TGTGCCAGCAGCTTGGCCCTCGGAGATACGCAGTATTTT. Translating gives CASSLALGDTQYF.